A selection of T cell receptor beta chains follows, all from one sample in a study of cytomegalovirus exposure and HLA in healthy donors. Assay used: immunoSEQ multiplex PCR; TCRdb lists only in-frame clones, some missing. Of 150,000 to 200,000 clones in the sample, about four fifths were seen once. Sequencing was done on a sample of PBMCs. The receptor set was obtained from a male donor in good health and CMV-seropositive. The CDR3 runs from the conserved cysteine through the conserved F or W.

v_call	j_call	cdr3_aa
TRBV19	TRBJ2-1	CASSPSGAFYNEQFF
TRBV7-9	TRBJ2-1	CASSFPRADYNEQFF
TRBV2	TRBJ1-2	CASGTGVNGYTF
TRBV6-5	TRBJ2-2	CASSFTQGSTGELFF
TRBV9	TRBJ2-2	CASSPRTGVLGGELFF
TRBV6-6	TRBJ1-1	CASSRDRDTEAFF
TRBV5-1	TRBJ2-3	CASFKGGTDTQYF
TRBV7-3	.	CASSLTSGGSISYEQYF
TRBV6-5	TRBJ1-2	CASSYSGQGLYGYTF
TRBV4-1	TRBJ2-7	CASSQASGQAASYEQYF
TRBV20-1	TRBJ1-2	CSATPDYGYTF
TRBV6-6	TRBJ1-2	CASSRTGTGYTF
TRBV7-9	TRBJ2-7	CATGASSGEQYF
TRBV11-2	TRBJ1-4	CASSLDLEGAHEKLFF
TRBV27	TRBJ2-2	CASSSSTGELFF
TRBV2	TRBJ2-2	CASSSVTNTGELFF
TRBV5-4	TRBJ1-2	CASSWTGGNGYTF
TRBV6-5	TRBJ1-5	CASGQGYSNQPQHF
TRBV7-2	TRBJ2-5	CASTGPRSQETQYF
TRBV5-1	TRBJ1-6	CASSLDTRYNSPLHF
TRBV5-1	TRBJ2-3	CASSPPGQTSTDTQYF
TRBV19	TRBJ2-3	CASSIPGGTDTQYF
TRBV11-2	TRBJ1-2	CASRVLGGGYGYTF
TRBV11-1	TRBJ1-2	CASSPSGDRADGYTF
TRBV6-1	TRBJ2-3	CASSVPGLTDTQYF
TRBV7-2	TRBJ1-2	CASSSYLTTGNYGYTF
TRBV30	TRBJ1-1	CAWSVQGDTEAFF